This TCR beta chain was identified in a study of shared clonotypes between healthy human individuals. Study-level findings and limits: Across a handful of donors, naive CD4 shared roughly 5%, naive CD8 more than 3%, memory CD4 roughly 2.3%, memory CD8 around 0.42%.

Germline assignment: CDR1 KGHSH and CDR2 LQKENI. V was cut by 0 bases and J by 4 bases, with 13 bases left in between. CDR3 length: 16 amino acids. Naive CD8 cells comprised CD45RO-negative, CCR7-positively selected cells, excluding terminally differentiated effector memory CD45RA+ cells. Execution of the assay was at deep level. Data came from immunoSEQ multiplex PCR; TCRdb stores just in-frame clones and leaves some out. The data contain 2 million to 2.5 million clones, over 85% of them singletons. Notes on this clone: As yet, its antigen is unknown.

This chain connects TRBV18 to TRBJ2-1; D possibly corresponds to TRBD1 (6 bases). The receptor was derived from a man between 18 and 29 years old in good health. Sample: naive CD8+ T cells sorted from blood. The CDR3 DNA reads TGTGCCAGCTCACCACCTCTGCTAGGGACATACAATGAGCAGTTCTTC. Translation gives CASSPPLLGTYNEQFF.